The rows below give T cell receptor beta chains drawn from one sample of a study of cytomegalovirus exposure and HLA in healthy donors. TCRdb's table, derived via immunoSEQ multiplex PCR, lists solely in-frame clones and lacks some. The sample holds some 200,000 clones; around 83% are singletons and the top ten take under 0.9%. Sequences were obtained from PBMCs. Receptor source: a woman younger than 35 in good health and CMV-seronegative. The CDR3 runs from the conserved cysteine through the conserved F or W. D genes are given only for firm matches. Not all rows give a size; the values are once, few, many and, for expanded clones, a class.

clone_size cdr3_length d_call j_call v_call cdr3_nt cdr3_aa
- 14 - TRBJ2-1 TRBV27 TGTGCCAGCAGTTCAGGCTCTACATACAATGAGCAGTTCTTC CASSSGSTYNEQFF
- 15 - TRBJ2-7 TRBV7-7 TGTGCCAGCAGCTTGAATTTGGGCAGGGAGGACGAGCAGTACTTC CASSLNLGREDEQYF
once 14 TRBD2 TRBJ2-1 TRBV6-5 TGTGCCAGCAGTTACAGCGGGGGGGTGAATGAGCAGTTCTTC CASSYSGGVNEQFF
- 17 TRBD2 TRBJ2-1 TRBV28 TGTGCCAGCAGTTTAAGGCCTAGCGGGAGGAAAGGGGATGAGCAGTTCTTC CASSLRPSGRKGDEQFF
- 14 - TRBJ2-1 TRBV5-1 TGCGCCAGCAGCTTTAGGACACCCTACAATGAGCAGTTCTTC CASSFRTPYNEQFF
- 13 - TRBJ2-5 TRBV6-5 TGTGCCAGCAGCAGGGGCTCCGGAGAGACCCAGTACTTC CASSRGSGETQYF
- 13 - TRBJ1-4 TRBV7-3 TGTGCCAGCAGCTCCGCGGGGGGAGGGGAACTGTTTTTT CASSSAGGGELFF
- 15 - TRBJ1-2 TRBV10-2 TGCGCCAGCAGTGAGTCAAAAAGAGCTAACTATGGCTACACCTTC CASSESKRANYGYTF
- 16 - TRBJ2-4 TRBV5-4 TGTGCCAGCAGCTTGGGTGGTTCGAGCTCCCGAAACATTCAGTACTTC CASSLGGSSSRNIQYF
- 15 - TRBJ1-5 TRBV16 TGTGCCAGCAGCCAATGGGGGGGAGTCAGGCAGCCCCAGCATTTT CASSQWGGVRQPQHF
- 15 TRBD1 TRBJ1-6 TRBV28 TGTGCCAGCAGACGACAGGGGGGTAAATACTCACCCCTCCACTTT CASRRQGGKYSPLHF
- 13 - TRBJ2-7 TRBV29-1 TGCAGCGTTGCCACAGGGTCCTCCTACGAGCAGTACTTC CSVATGSSYEQYF
- 20 TRBD2 TRBJ2-3 TRBV30 TGTGCCTGGAGTGGAAATGGACTAGCGGGACGCTCAGGAGGGGCAGATACGCAGTATTTT CAWSGNGLAGRSGGADTQYF
- 15 - TRBJ2-1 TRBV2 TGTGCCAGCAGTGAACGCGGGGGCCTCTACAATGAGCAGTTCTTC CASSERGGLYNEQFF
few 19 TRBD2 TRBJ2-3 TRBV4-1 TGCGCCAGCAGCCAAGATGGGGGGACTAGCGGGGGGGTGGGAGATACGCAGTATTTT CASSQDGGTSGGVGDTQYF
- 16 - TRBJ2-1 TRBV9 TGTGCCAGCAGCGCAGAGACAGTTAGGAGACACAATGAGCAGTTCTTC CASSAETVRRHNEQFF
- 14 - TRBJ2-7 TRBV7-2 TGTGCCAGCAGCTTAGATCACAGGGTCTACGAGCAGTACTTC CASSLDHRVYEQYF
- 16 TRBD1 TRBJ2-7 TRBV29-1 TGCAGCGTGGAATTTCGAGGGGCGGCAGGGGGCTACGAGCAGTACTTC CSVEFRGAAGGYEQYF
- 16 TRBD1 TRBJ1-1 TRBV7-8 TGTGCCAGCAGCTTCCGCCGGGACAGGGGGCCCTCTGAAGCTTTCTTT CASSFRRDRGPSEAFF
- 11 - TRBJ1-1 TRBV20-1 TGCAGTGCTAGAGACAGCACTGAAGCTTTCTTT CSARDSTEAFF
- 12 - TRBJ2-7 TRBV30 TGTGCCTGGGGGCGCGGGCCCTACGAGCAGTACTTC CAWGRGPYEQYF
- 16 - TRBJ2-7 TRBV28 TGTGCCAGCAGTTTTCCGATGGGCCAAACCTCCTACGAGCAGTACTTC CASSFPMGQTSYEQYF
- 15 TRBD1 TRBJ1-2 TRBV28 TGTGCCACCTTAGGACAGGGGGCTAGGAGCTATGGCTACACCTTC CATLGQGARSYGYTF
- 13 - TRBJ1-2 TRBV5-4 TGTGCCAGCAGCTTGGCGAAGGGGGATGGCTACACCTTC CASSLAKGDGYTF
- 16 TRBD1 TRBJ1-3 TRBV6-6 TGTGCCAGCAGTTACCGGACAGGAGGCTCTGGAAACACCATATATTTT CASSYRTGGSGNTIYF
once 14 - TRBJ1-2 TRBV28 TGTGCCAGCAACGGGGTAGGAATTGGCTATGGCTACACCTTC CASNGVGIGYGYTF
- 14 - TRBJ1-3 TRBV15 TGTGCCACCAGCAGCCGGGAGACTGGAAACACCATATATTTT CATSSRETGNTIYF
- 13 - TRBJ2-4 TRBV19 TGTGCCAGTAGTATCCGAACAGTGGACATTCAGTACTTC CASSIRTVDIQYF
- 15 TRBD1 TRBJ2-5 TRBV6-1 TGTGCCAGCAGTGAATCAACAGGGGCGGAAGAGACCCAGTACTTC CASSESTGAEETQYF
- 15 TRBD2 TRBJ2-7 TRBV5-1 TGCGCCAGCAGCTTGGGGACTAGCGGGGCCTACGAGCAGTACTTC CASSLGTSGAYEQYF
- 12 - TRBJ1-5 TRBV30 TGTGCCTGGAGTGTACATCCGGGGACCCAGCATTTT CAWSVHPGTQHF
once 16 - TRBJ1-2 TRBV7-6 TGTGCCAGCAGCCTTGGAACAACAGTACCTACCTATGGCTACACCTTC CASSLGTTVPTYGYTF
- 15 TRBD2 TRBJ2-3 TRBV7-9 TGTGCCAGCAGCTTAAGACGGGGGGGCACAGATACGCAGTATTTT CASSLRRGGTDTQYF
once 12 - TRBJ2-7 TRBV28 TGTGCCAGCAGAGAAAACAGCTACGAGCAGTACTTC CASRENSYEQYF
- 13 - TRBJ2-3 TRBV28 TGTGCCACCGTTAAGAGGCCCACAGATACGCAGTATTTT CATVKRPTDTQYF
- 16 - TRBJ2-7 TRBV7-9 TGTGCCAGCAGCTTAGAACCGGGACAACAATCCTACGAGCAGTACTTC CASSLEPGQQSYEQYF
- 14 TRBD2 TRBJ2-7 TRBV7-9 TGTGCCAGCAGCTTAGAGCGGGAGAGCTACGAGCAGTACTTC CASSLERESYEQYF
- 16 TRBD1 TRBJ1-1 TRBV7-9 TGTGCCAGCAGCCTAGGGGGACAGGGCATGAACACTGAAGCTTTCTTT CASSLGGQGMNTEAFF
- 15 TRBD2 TRBJ2-7 TRBV27 TGTGCCAGCAGAGGACTAGCGGAGATCCCCTACGAGCAGTACTTC CASRGLAEIPYEQYF
- 14 - TRBJ2-1 TRBV30 TGTGCCTGGACACCCGGGAACCCCTACAATGAGCAGTTCTTC CAWTPGNPYNEQFF
many 14 - TRBJ1-4 TRBV2 TGTGCCAGCAGTTTCGGAGGGAATACTGAAAAACTGTTTTTT CASSFGGNTEKLFF
- 16 TRBD2 TRBJ2-1 TRBV2 TGTGCCAGCGCCCTTTCGCTAGCGGAAGTCTACAATGAGCAGTTCTTC CASALSLAEVYNEQFF
- 14 TRBD1 TRBJ2-7 TRBV10-3 TGTGCCATCAGTCAGGGACAGGCTAACTACGAGCAGTACTTC CAISQGQANYEQYF
- 17 TRBD2 TRBJ2-5 TRBV7-7 TGTGCCAGCAGCGTCCGACTAGCGGGGGGCCTACAAGAGACCCAGTACTTC CASSVRLAGGLQETQYF
- 16 - TRBJ1-6 TRBV27 TGTGCCAGCAGTTCGGGTTGGGGGCGGGATAATTCACCCCTCCACTTT CASSSGWGRDNSPLHF